Below, 12 T cell receptor beta chains from the same sample are listed, as sequenced in a study of T cell responses to AZD1222 COVID-19 vaccine. Clones were sequenced by immunoSEQ multiplex PCR, and TCRdb holds only the in-frame ones, with some missing. This sample has about 180,000 clones, with around 88% found just once. The sample in question was peripheral blood, obtained on day 0 of AZD1222 vaccination. The receptors were gathered from an adult in good health.

The rearrangement links TRBV12-3 or TRBV12-4 to TRBJ2-1; TRBD2 matches 10 bases. With V trimmed by 6 bases and J by 9 bases, 5 bases remained unmatched. The CDR3 extends over 13 amino acids. The DNA for the CDR3 is TGTGCCAGCAGAGGACTAGCGGTAGTTGAGCAGTTCTTC. This gives the protein CASRGLAVVEQFF.

With respect to this clone: Other DNA sequences from this sample encode an identical CDR3 as well. The rearrangement joins TRBV30 to TRBJ1-6; D remains ambiguous. Looked up from germline, CDR1 is GTSNPN and CDR2 is SVGIG (reference sequence). V shed 8 bases and J shed 4 bases, with 12 bases lying between them. The CDR3 sequence is 13 residues long. The CDR3 bases are TGTGCCGGGCGGCAGGAGTATAATTCACCCCTCCACTTT. It encodes CAGRQEYNSPLHF.

A single count supports this clone. The chain joins TRBV6-5 to TRBJ2-2; D is perhaps TRBD2 (6 bases). Germline V CDR1 and CDR2: MNHEY, SVGAGI. Trimming removed 6 bases from V and 0 bases from J, with 11 bases in between. CDR3 size: 15 residues. DNA for the CDR3: TGTGCCAGCAGCGGACGCGGGGCGAACACCGGGGAGCTGTTTTTT. The encoded protein is CASSGRGANTGELFF.

The chain has TRBV16 and TRBJ2-7; D may correspond to TRBD1 or TRBD2 (5 bases each). The CDR3 runs 17 residues. The V end lost 3 bases, the J end lost 3 bases, and 21 bases lay between the germline ends. Germline loops: CDR1 KGHSY, CDR2 FQNENV. CDR3: CASSQRQRPRDDYEQYF. CDR3 coding DNA: TGTGCCAGCAGCCAGAGACAGCGGCCGAGAGATGACTACGAGCAGTACTTC.

V is TRBV5-1 and J is TRBJ2-1, with 8 bases that match TRBD1. CDR3 length: 15 amino acids. The V and J ends lost 3 bases and 3 bases, in that order; junction bases with no gene match: 5. The germline V gene has CDR1 SGHRS and CDR2 YFSETQ. The CDR3 loop reads CASSSWTGNYNEQFF. CDR3 sequence (DNA): TGCGCCAGCAGCTCCTGGACAGGGAACTACAATGAGCAGTTCTTC.

The chain employs TRBV7-9 and TRBJ1-2, with D tentatively TRBD1 (5 bases). CDR1 is SEHNR and CDR2 is FQNEAQ in the germline V gene (reference sequence). V lost 2 bases to trimming and J lost 0 bases, with 13 bases between them. The CDR3 sequence is 16 residues long. CDR3 loop: CASSLTSRDSNYGYTF. In DNA, the CDR3 is TGTGCCAGCAGCTTAACATCCAGGGACTCTAACTATGGCTACACCTTC.

This chain connects TRBV7-2 to TRBJ2-4, with 15 bases fitting TRBD2. With V trimmed by 8 bases and J by 9 bases, 14 bases remained unmatched. The CDR3 is 17 residues long. Germline assignment: CDR1 SGHTA and CDR2 FQGNSA. The CDR3 region is CASSRRTSGGAEGIQYF. Written as DNA, the CDR3 is TGTGCCAGCTCCCGAAGGACTAGCGGGGGGGCCGAGGGCATTCAGTACTTC. The full variable domain, with the rest looked up from reference TRBV7-2 and TRBJ2-4, is GAGVSQSPSNKVTEKGKDVELRCDPISGHTALYWYRQSLGQGLEFLIYFQGNSAPDKSGLPSDRFSAERTGGSVSTLTIQRTQQEDSAVYLCASSRRTSGGAEGIQYFGAGTRLSVL.

The chain employs TRBV9 and TRBJ2-1; D perhaps matches TRBD2 (5 bases). The CDR3 spans 14 residues. In germline, CDR1 is SGDLS, CDR2 YYNGEE. Trimming stripped 2 bases from V and 10 bases from J, with 16 bases between. The CDR3 DNA follows: TGTGCCAGCAGCGTCAGCCCCGGGGAAGGCGAGCAGTTCTTC. Protein sequence: CASSVSPGEGEQFF.

The rearrangement joins TRBV19 to TRBJ1-1; no firm D call. This CDR3 region has 14 residues. The germline V gene encodes CDR1 LNHDA and CDR2 SQIVND (reference sequence). V was pared by 7 bases and J by 4 bases, with 16 bases between. CDR3 bases: TGTGCCAGTACCCCGGACCCGGCGGGCACTGAAGCTTTCTTT. Protein: CASTPDPAGTEAFF.

V gene TRBV6-1 combines with J gene TRBJ2-2, with D tentatively TRBD1 (5 bases). Germline assignment: CDR1 MNHNS and CDR2 SASEGT. V was cut by 3 bases and J by 5 bases, with 13 bases left in between. The CDR3 loop spans 15 amino acids. In DNA, the CDR3 is TGTGCCAGCAGTGACACAGGTCTGGTGACCGGGGAGCTGTTTTTT. Translating it yields CASSDTGLVTGELFF.

The gene calls are TRBV5-1 and TRBJ1-2; tentative D call: TRBD1 (5 bases). Looked up from germline, CDR1 is SGHRS and CDR2 is YFSETQ. The germline V and J ends were trimmed by 3 bases and 0 bases, with 6 bases remaining between them. The CDR3 totals 13 residues. The CDR3 loop is CASSWTTNYGYTF. CDR3 nucleotide sequence: TGCGCCAGCAGCTGGACAACTAACTATGGCTACACCTTC.

This clone was recorded once. V gene TRBV30 combines with J gene TRBJ1-1; 9 bases are a match to TRBD1. This CDR3 region has 15 residues. V was pared by 2 bases and J by 6 bases, with 10 bases of the junction left unmatched. Germline V gene data show CDR1 as GTSNPN and CDR2 as SVGIG (reference sequence). The CDR3 sequence: CAWSTGTGIISEAFF. The DNA of the CDR3 is TGTGCCTGGAGTACCGGGACAGGGATTATCTCTGAAGCTTTCTTT.